This T cell receptor beta chain was obtained from a study of T cells after yellow fever vaccination. General study findings and limits: CD4 and CD8 compartments shared a small share of clonotypes, likely from convergent recombination. Weaker, the secondary response had a peak occurring faster, on day 5 versus 15.

Many counts were recorded for this clonotype. The antigen is unknown. The junction departs from germline at one end; a sequencing error may be responsible. MiXCR was run by TCRdb on the 5' RACE reads, yielding one entry per CDR3 protein. Seen here are 150,000 to 200,000 distinct CDR3 sequences, approximately 9.9% observed once, and the top ten hold 30% to 45%. The V gene's germline CDR1 is SGHVS and CDR2 FQNEAQ. The CDR3 spans 14 residues. This receptor was identified in a man in his late teens or twenties who received the YFV17D yellow fever vaccine. The chain joins TRBV7-8 to TRBJ1-1, with a weak D call TRBD1 (5 bases). Sample: CD8+ T cells sorted from PBMCs, taken 15 days after the yellow fever booster vaccination. The chain's CDR3 is CASSLVGGNTEAFF. In DNA form, the CDR3 reads TGCGCCAGCAGCTTGGTGGGGGGGAACACTGAAGCTTTCTTT.